The 8 T cell receptor beta chains given below trace back to one sample, sequenced in a study of T cells in localized non-small cell lung cancer. Assay: immunoSEQ multiplex PCR; the TCRdb copy retains only in-frame clones and omits some. The sample consists of around 36,000 clones, around 81% of them appearing once. The source was peripheral blood mononuclear cells, collected before any cancer treatment. The receptors come from a male donor older than 55 with stage II lung adenocarcinoma.

Only a few counts were recorded for this clone. The chain links TRBV6-1 to TRBJ1-2; 10 bases match TRBD1. J gave up 6 bases and V 4 bases, and 11 bases lay outside the gene matches. Germline-derived CDR1 and CDR2 are MNHNS and SASEGT. The CDR3 contains 16 residues. CDR3 DNA sequence: TGTGCCAGCAGTGGGCATACCACGGGACAGGGGAATGGCTACACCTTC. Translated, it gives CASSGHTTGQGNGYTF.

CDR3 in amino acids: CATAGGNQPQHF. CDR3 DNA: TGTGCCACCGCAGGGGGCAATCAGCCCCAGCATTTT. The V call is TRBV28, the J call TRBJ1-5, with D maybe TRBD1 (6 bases). Germline values: CDR1 MDHEN, CDR2 SYDVKM. This CDR3 is built from 12 residues. V was cut by 10 bases and J by 2 bases, with 9 bases left in between.

On this clone: The junction and the germline gene differ at one end; a read error may be behind it. The chain links TRBV5-6 to TRBJ2-4; 7 bases are shared with TRBD2. CDR1 and CDR2 from the germline V gene are SGHDT and YYEEEE. The CDR3 consists of 14 residues. The CDR3 nucleotides are TGTGCCAGCAGCGTTGACCCTCGGGAGGACATTCAGCACTTC. Residues: CASSVDPREDIQHF.

This clone came up a few times. V usage is TRBV19 and J usage is TRBJ2-7; 8 nucleotides agree with TRBD1. Germline lookup yields CDR1 LNHDA and CDR2 SQIVND (reference sequence). CDR3 size: 17 residues. V lost 1 base to trimming and J lost 3 bases; unmatched junction nucleotides: 11. The DNA of the CDR3 is TGTGCCAGTAGTATAGCGATCCAGGGACAGGAATACTACGAGCAGTACTTC. It codes for CASSIAIQGQEYYEQYF. The full variable domain, rest sourced from reference TRBV19 and TRBJ2-7, is DGGITQSPKYLFRKEGQNVTLSCEQNLNHDAMYWYRQDPGQGLRLIYYSQIVNDFQKGDIAEGYSVSREKKESFPLTVTSAQKNPTAFYLCASSIAIQGQEYYEQYFGPGTRLTVT.

The chain has TRBV7-2 and TRBJ2-7; 11 bases line up with TRBD1. With 5 bases clipped from V and 4 bases from J, the junction kept 7 bases outside the gene matches. Germline lookup yields CDR1 SGHTA and CDR2 FQGNSA. The CDR3 length is 15 residues. CDR3 nucleotide sequence: TGTGCCAGCAGCCTACAGGGGACAGGGGGATACGAGCAGTACTTC. This sequence encodes CASSLQGTGGYEQYF. The full variable domain, in which reference TRBV7-2 and TRBJ2-7 provide the parts outside the CDR3, is GAGVSQSPSNKVTEKGKDVELRCDPISGHTALYWYRQSLGQGLEFLIYFQGNSAPDKSGLPSDRFSAERTGGSVSTLTIQRTQQEDSAVYLCASSLQGTGGYEQYFGPGTRLTVT.

The chain combines TRBV30 with TRBJ2-3; TRBD1 aligns across 8 bases. This CDR3 comprises 15 residues. From germline, CDR1 is GTSNPN and CDR2 SVGIG (reference sequence). With V trimmed by 2 bases and J by 2 bases, 6 bases remained unmatched. The CDR3, as DNA: TGTGCCTGGAGTAGGCGGGACAGGTACACAGATACGCAGTATTTT. Protein product: CAWSRRDRYTDTQYF.

The V and J genes are TRBV27 and TRBJ2-3; 7 bases fit TRBD1. The V gene's germline CDR1 is MNHEY and CDR2 SMNVEV (reference sequence). The CDR3 has 14 residues. Germline trimming cut 6 bases from V and 3 bases from J; bases unmatched to any gene: 6. CDR3 nucleotide sequence: TGTGCCAGCAGCCCACCCAGGGGGACAGATACGCAGTATTTT. Translating gives CASSPPRGTDTQYF.

In this sample, this clone turned up once. The chain has TRBV4-3 and TRBJ1-3; D is uncertain. This CDR3 is built from 13 residues. Trimming pared 0 bases from V and 9 bases from J, leaving 9 bases between. Per germline, CDR1 LGHNA and CDR2 YSLEER. CDR3 amino acids: CASSQERGGTIYF. CDR3 DNA: TGCGCCAGCAGCCAAGAGCGCGGCGGCACCATATATTTT.